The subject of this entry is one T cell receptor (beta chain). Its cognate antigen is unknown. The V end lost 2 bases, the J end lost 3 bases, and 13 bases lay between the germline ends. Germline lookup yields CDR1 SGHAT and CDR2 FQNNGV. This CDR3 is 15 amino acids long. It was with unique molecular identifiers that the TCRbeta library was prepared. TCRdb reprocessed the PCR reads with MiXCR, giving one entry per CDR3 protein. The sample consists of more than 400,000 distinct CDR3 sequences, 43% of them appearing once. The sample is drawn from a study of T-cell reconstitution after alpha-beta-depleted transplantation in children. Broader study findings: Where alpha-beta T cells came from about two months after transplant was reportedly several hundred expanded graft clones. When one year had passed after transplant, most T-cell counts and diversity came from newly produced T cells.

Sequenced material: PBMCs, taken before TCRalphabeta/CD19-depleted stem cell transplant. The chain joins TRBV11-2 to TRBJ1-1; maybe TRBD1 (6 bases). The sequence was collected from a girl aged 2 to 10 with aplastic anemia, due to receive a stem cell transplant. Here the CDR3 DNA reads TGTGCCAGCAGCTTAAGTAACAGGGCGGACACTGAAGCTTTCTTT. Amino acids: CASSLSNRADTEAFF.